This T cell receptor beta chain was documented in a study of blood T cell repertoires in COVID-19. Study-level background: Acute and convalescent COVID-19 samples came from the United States, Italy and Spain. PBMCs, B-cell-depleted T cells, or T cells were the source of the cDNA or gDNA that made up the material.

Authors' methods: Reference gene primer amplification in the assay estimated nucleated cell counts. TCRdb's copy holds only in-frame clones and misses some; the assay was immunoSEQ multiplex PCR. The V and J calls and clone size were taken over from that table, and D and trimming were inferred from the DNA. This table holds 30,000 to 40,000 clones, roughly 88% found once. CDR1 is DFQATT, CDR2 SNEGSKA, per germline (reference sequence). The V end was cut by 3 bases, the J end by 0 bases, with 12 bases between. This CDR3 comprises 16 residues. Sequencing used peripheral blood. V is TRBV20-1 and J is TRBJ2-6, with D maybe TRBD1 (6 bases). The origin of this receptor is a human donor in a cohort sampled during active COVID-19. The CDR3 DNA is TGCAGTGCTAGTGTGGACAGAAGCTCTGGGGCCAACGTCCTGACTTTC. This encodes CSASVDRSSGANVLTF.